Presented here are 20 T cell receptor beta chains from one specimen sequenced in a study of lymphopenia after photon versus proton radiotherapy. Measured with immunoSEQ multiplex PCR; TCRdb has only the in-frame clones, and not every one. The table has around 62,000 clones, roughly 80% seen once. The sequences come from peripheral blood, collected from a patient treated with proton-based radiotherapy. The receptors were sampled from a man aged 55 to 70 with pancreatic cancer.

The V and J genes are TRBV28 and TRBJ1-1; D perhaps matches TRBD1 (6 bases). CDR3 size: 14 residues. Trimming removed 2 bases at V and 6 bases at J, with 13 bases between. CDR1 and CDR2 from the germline V gene are MDHEN and SYDVKM. This CDR3 is CASSLGGAIPEAFF. CDR3 bases: TGTGCCAGCAGTTTAGGGGGCGCTATCCCTGAAGCTTTCTTT.

The chain joins TRBV27 to TRBJ2-1, with D unresolved. Germline lookup yields CDR1 MNHEY and CDR2 SMNVEV (reference sequence). The CDR3 totals 15 residues. Trimming took 5 bases from V and 4 from J, leaving 15 bases between them. The CDR3 coding sequence is TGTGCCAGCAGTCCTAACTCCGGTCTTTACAATGAGCAGTTCTTC. It translates to CASSPNSGLYNEQFF.

The chain carries TRBV28 and TRBJ1-5; D may be TRBD1 (5 bases). The CDR3 totals 14 residues. Trimming pared 5 bases from V and 2 bases from J, leaving 10 bases between. Germline V gene sequence: CDR1 MDHEN, CDR2 SYDVKM. The CDR3 nucleotides read TGTGCCAGCAGTCCCGGGGGGGGCAATCAGCCCCAGCATTTT. Protein: CASSPGGGNQPQHF.

J is TRBJ2-7 and V is TRBV7-9; TRBD2 matches 11 bases. CDR1 is SEHNR, CDR2 FQNEAQ, per germline (reference sequence). V dropped 0 bases and J dropped 4; count of bases not matched to a gene: 8. The CDR3 sequence is 17 residues long. The CDR3 DNA reads TGTGCCAGCAGCTTAGCGCTGACTAGCGGGGACCCTTACGAGCAGTACTTC. It specifies CASSLALTSGDPYEQYF.

The chain employs TRBV28 and TRBJ2-3; TRBD2 agrees at 9 bases. The length of the CDR3 is 15 residues. V gave up 3 bases and J gave up 1 base; unmatched junction bases: 2. From germline, CDR1 is MDHEN and CDR2 SYDVKM. The CDR3 loop is CASSFSSGGTDTQYF. The CDR3 nucleotides are TGTGCCAGCAGTTTTTCTAGCGGGGGCACAGATACGCAGTATTTT.

The chain is built from TRBV27 and TRBJ2-1, with 12 bases that match TRBD2. V lost 5 bases to trimming and J lost 4 bases; unmatched junction nucleotides: 0. The germline gives CDR1 MNHEY, CDR2 SMNVEV (reference sequence). The CDR3 length is 14 residues. The CDR3 sequence: CASSGLAGYNEQFF. The DNA for the CDR3 is TGTGCCAGCAGTGGACTAGCGGGATACAATGAGCAGTTCTTC.

The table lists this clone with a count of one. This chain uses TRBV30 with TRBJ1-5; D call uncertain. Trimming left V 5 bases short and J 1 base short, with 12 bases between. The CDR3 loop spans 14 amino acids. Per the germline V gene, CDR1 is GTSNPN and CDR2 is SVGIG (reference sequence). The CDR3 nucleotides are TGTGCCTGGTCGGAGAGTGGGAGCAATCAGCCCCAGCATTTT. Translation: CAWSESGSNQPQHF.

The chain links TRBV6-1 to TRBJ2-1, with TRBD2 identical over 11 bases. V lost 6 bases and J lost 5; bases outside the gene matches: 3. The CDR3 loop spans 14 amino acids. The germline V gene encodes CDR1 MNHNS and CDR2 SASEGT. The CDR3 coding sequence is TGTGCCAGCAGAGGGACTAGCGGACACAATGAGCAGTTCTTC. Translated: CASRGTSGHNEQFF.

The chain couples TRBV2 to TRBJ2-5; D unresolved. Germline V lookup: CDR1 SNHLY, CDR2 FYNNEI. The CDR3 length is 15 residues. V lost 8 bases, J lost 0 bases, and 16 bases lay in between. CDR3 coding DNA: TGTGCCAGCGGTATAGTGGTGGGGTACCAAGAGACCCAGTACTTC. It yields the protein CASGIVVGYQETQYF.

The chain recombines TRBV19 with TRBJ2-7; D might be TRBD1 (6 bases). CDR1 is LNHDA, CDR2 SQIVND, per germline (reference sequence). With 6 bases removed from V and 3 bases from J, the gap between germline ends came to 18 bases. The CDR3 spans 15 residues. CDR3 region: CASRPQGGLNYEQYF. Written as DNA, the CDR3 is TGTGCCAGTAGACCCCAAGGGGGTCTTAACTACGAGCAGTACTTC.

The rearrangement links TRBV27 to TRBJ2-2, with TRBD1 matching 12 bases. This CDR3 has 19 amino acids. The V gene's germline CDR1 is MNHEY and CDR2 SMNVEV (reference sequence). The V and J ends lost 0 bases and 1 base, in that order; junction bases with no gene match: 6. CDR3 protein: CASSLSGTGGVKNTGELFF. The CDR3 DNA is TGTGCCAGCAGTTTATCCGGGACAGGGGGCGTTAAGAACACCGGGGAGCTGTTTTTT.

The chain recombines TRBV28 with TRBJ1-3; D is possibly TRBD1 (5 bases). V was trimmed by 5 bases and J by 1 base, leaving 15 bases between them. Germline CDR1 is MDHEN and CDR2 is SYDVKM. The CDR3 has 16 residues. CDR3 residues: CASSSQTDMSGNTIYF. CDR3 DNA: TGTGCCAGCAGTAGCCAGACGGACATGTCTGGAAACACCATATATTTT.

This clone was detected a few times. The V and J genes are TRBV11-2 and TRBJ1-3; no definite D call. This CDR3 spans 18 amino acids. The ends were cut back, 5 bases at V and 2 bases at J, with 22 bases in the middle. From germline, CDR1 is SGHAT and CDR2 FQNNGV. CDR3 sequence reads: CASSLHSVRRTTGNTIYF. The DNA of the CDR3 is TGTGCCAGCAGCCTACACTCAGTCCGACGGACGACTGGAAACACCATATATTTT.

In this sample, this clone turned up once. The V call is TRBV5-1, the J call TRBJ2-1; 7 bases agree with TRBD2. The germline gives CDR1 SGHRS, CDR2 YFSETQ. The length of the CDR3 is 13 residues. The J segment lost 3 bases and the V segment lost 6 bases, leaving 3 bases of the junction unmatched. The CDR3 here is CASKASGYNEQFF. The CDR3 DNA sequence: TGCGCCAGCAAGGCTAGCGGCTACAATGAGCAGTTCTTC.

The chain is built from TRBV5-8 and TRBJ2-7, with 7 positions matching TRBD1. The CDR3 covers 14 residues. V shed 4 bases, J shed 9 bases, and the junction held 13 bases outside the gene matches. Germline lookup yields CDR1 SGHTS and CDR2 YDEGEE. CDR3 region: CASSIPGQILGQYF. The CDR3 nucleotides are TGTGCCAGCAGCATTCCGGGACAGATACTTGGGCAGTACTTC.

The genes are TRBV7-9 and TRBJ2-5; D is undetermined. The CDR3 is 15 amino acids. Germline V gene data show CDR1 as SEHNR and CDR2 as FQNEAQ (reference sequence). The V end lost 6 bases, the J end lost 5 bases, and 19 bases lay between the germline ends. The CDR3 DNA is TGTGCCAGCAGTCAAGAAGTTTCTTTAGGGGAGACCCAGTACTTC. As protein: CASSQEVSLGETQYF.

V usage is TRBV28 and J usage is TRBJ2-5; D is uncertain. The CDR3 has 17 residues. Trimming cost V 4 bases and J 3 bases, with 21 bases left between them. From germline, CDR1 is MDHEN and CDR2 SYDVKM. CDR3 in DNA: TGTGCCAGCAGTTCGCCGACGGGTCGGGTGGGTAAAGAGACCCAGTACTTC. It specifies CASSSPTGRVGKETQYF.

The chain is built from TRBV5-1 and TRBJ2-7, with D perhaps matching TRBD2 (6 bases). The CDR3 loop spans 13 amino acids. Per germline, CDR1 SGHRS and CDR2 YFSETQ. Trimming took 0 bases from V and 9 from J, leaving 13 bases between them. The CDR3 here is CASSLDSTGGQYF. In nucleotides, the CDR3 is TGCGCCAGCAGCTTGGACTCTACCGGGGGGCAGTACTTC.

The chain has TRBV5-4 and TRBJ2-7; the D gene is possibly TRBD2 (6 bases). CDR1 is SGHNT and CDR2 is YYREEE in the germline V gene (reference sequence). The CDR3 loop spans 14 amino acids. Between the trimmed V and J ends, which lost 3 bases and 6 bases, there was a span of 16 bases. DNA for the CDR3: TGTGCCAGCAGCTCCCCCGGGACTCCCTCCGAGCAGTACTTC. Translated, it gives CASSSPGTPSEQYF.

V usage is TRBV7-8 and J usage is TRBJ2-3; the D is unclear. V was cut by 5 bases and J by 6 bases, with 9 bases left in between. This CDR3 has 12 amino acids. Germline CDR1 is SGHVS and CDR2 is FQNEAQ. CDR3 region: CASSQYRDTQYF. CDR3 bases: TGTGCCAGCAGCCAATATAGGGATACGCAGTATTTT. Using reference TRBV7-8 and TRBJ2-3 for the parts outside the CDR3, the full variable domain is GAGVSQSPRYKVAKRGQDVALRCDPISGHVSLFWYQQALGQGPEFLTYFQNEAQLDKSGLPSDRFFAERPEGSVSTLKIQRTQQEDSAVYLCASSQYRDTQYFGPGTRLTVL.